The next 29 T cell receptor beta chains were all read from a single sample in a study of blood T cells in healthy people across ages. Using a J-beta primer mix together with a sample-barcoded 5' primer, a second PCR was run for about 6 to 12 cycles. TCRdb passed the 5' RACE reads through MiXCR, listing each CDR3 protein once. Of 1,500,000 or so distinct CDR3 sequences in the sample, approximately 42% were seen once. The sequenced sample consisted of blood. Receptors were obtained from a young woman in good health.

The CDR3 region has the DNA TGTGCCAGCAGTCCACGAACCGGGACAGGGATCACAGATACGCAGTATTTT. Amino acids: CASSPRTGTGITDTQYF. The genes are TRBV12-3 or TRBV12-4 and TRBJ2-3; TRBD1 matches at 9 bases. J was trimmed by 2 bases and V by 5 bases; bases with no gene match: 11. CDR3 length equals 17 residues.

V usage is TRBV27 and J usage is TRBJ2-4; the D is unclear. The tail of the sequence fits TRBJ2-5 better, so the J call may be wrong. This CDR3 has 14 amino acids. Germline V gene sequence: CDR1 MNHEY, CDR2 SMNVEV (reference sequence). Written as DNA, the CDR3 is TGTGCCAGCAGTACCTTGGAGTCCCTAGAGACCCAGTACTTC. It is translated as CASSTLESLETQYF.

The chain carries TRBV6-6 and TRBJ1-1, with D possibly TRBD1 on 5 matching bases. The ends were cut back, 2 bases at V and 4 bases at J, with 11 bases in the middle. CDR3 length: 14 residues. Germline V gene sequence: CDR1 MNHNY, CDR2 SVGAGI (reference sequence). CDR3 in amino acids: CASSYNGASTEAFF. CDR3 coding DNA: TGTGCCAGCAGTTACAACGGGGCGAGCACTGAAGCTTTCTTT.

This clonotype was seen at least ten times. This chain connects TRBV29-1 to TRBJ2-3; maybe TRBD2 (7 bases). Trimming left V 6 bases short and J 2 bases short, with 15 bases between. The CDR3 runs to 14 residues. Germline V gene sequence: CDR1 SQVTM, CDR2 ANQGSEA. DNA for the CDR3: TGCAGCGTGGGGGGGGGCTATCCCACAGATACGCAGTATTTT. This gives the protein CSVGGGYPTDTQYF.

Comments on this clonotype: Its ends do not fully match the called genes, so a read error is possible. The J gene is TRBJ2-7, the V gene TRBV5-1, with TRBD2 matching 8 bases. Germline assignment: CDR1 SGHRS and CDR2 YFSETQ. The CDR3 runs to 16 residues. The DNA of the CDR3 is TGCGCCAGCAGCTTATGGCTGAGCGGGAGCTCCAACGAGCAGTACTTC. Translated: CASSLWLSGSSNEQYF. The complete variable domain, with remaining parts taken from reference TRBV5-1 and TRBJ2-7, reads KAGVTQTPRYLIKTRGQQVTLSCSPISGHRSVSWYQQTPGQGLQFLFEYFSETQRNKGNFPGRFSGRQFSNSRSEMNVSTLELGDSALYLCASSLWLSGSSNEQYFGPGTRLTVT.

This clonotype was counted between two and nine times. V gene TRBV7-2 combines with J gene TRBJ2-1; the D call may be TRBD1 or TRBD2 (6 bases each). The CDR3 sequence is 14 residues long. V was pared by 3 bases and J by 4 bases, with 10 bases between. The germline V gene encodes CDR1 SGHTA and CDR2 FQGNSA. The CDR3 spells CASSFQGRYNEQFF. The CDR3 DNA is TGTGCCAGCAGCTTCCAGGGGAGGTACAATGAGCAGTTCTTC.

This sequence joins TRBV3-1 and TRBJ2-5, with 9 nucleotides matching TRBD2. Per germline, CDR1 LGHDT and CDR2 YNNKEL (reference sequence). CDR3 length: 15 residues. Unmatched junction bases numbered 11, after V lost 7 bases and J lost 5 bases. This chain's CDR3 is CASTLLSGGMETQYF. DNA of the CDR3: TGTGCCAGCACCCTCCTTAGCGGGGGTATGGAGACCCAGTACTTC.

The chain has TRBV3-1 and TRBJ2-5, with D maybe TRBD2 (6 bases). Deletions cut 0 bases from V and 5 bases from J, with 28 bases between. Germline V gene data show CDR1 as LGHDT and CDR2 as YNNKEL (reference sequence). This CDR3 spans 20 amino acids. The CDR3 reads CASSQDMGTSSTPSLETQYF. The CDR3 DNA follows: TGTGCCAGCAGCCAAGATATGGGAACTAGCTCCACCCCCTCGTTGGAGACCCAGTACTTC.

Only a few counts were recorded for this clonotype. In nucleotides, the CDR3 is TGCAGTGCTAGAGAGAACGGGGAGGATGAGCAGTTCTTC. This translates into CSARENGEDEQFF. This chain uses TRBV20-1 with TRBJ2-1; possible D gene TRBD2, 6 bases. The CDR3 has 13 residues. Deletions cut 0 bases from V and 8 bases from J, with 11 bases between. Germline assignment: CDR1 DFQATT and CDR2 SNEGSKA (reference sequence).

The chain links TRBV11-2 to TRBJ1-2; TRBD1 aligns across 7 bases. The CDR3 contains 15 residues. With V trimmed by 6 bases and J by 8 bases, 15 bases remained unmatched. Germline CDR1 is SGHAT and CDR2 is FQNNGV. The CDR3 coding sequence is TGTGCCAGCAGTTCGAAGATAACAGGGGCGGACGGCTACACCTTC. It encodes CASSSKITGADGYTF.

The gene calls are TRBV3-1 and TRBJ1-1, with TRBD1 as a possible D gene (6 bases). The CDR3 is 15 residues long. Per germline, CDR1 LGHDT and CDR2 YNNKEL (reference sequence). V gave up 4 bases and J gave up 7 bases, with 19 bases separating them. CDR3 loop: CASSLPGQTLNEAFF. The CDR3 DNA sequence: TGTGCCAGCAGCCTACCAGGACAGACGTTAAATGAAGCTTTCTTT. The entire variable domain, with the rest obtained from reference TRBV3-1 and TRBJ1-1, is as follows: DTAVSQTPKYLVTQMGNDKSIKCEQNLGHDTMYWYKQDSKKFLKIMFSYNNKELIINETVPNRFSPKSPDKAHLNLHINSLELGDSAVYFCASSLPGQTLNEAFFGQGTRLTVV.

The chain is built from TRBV6-6 and TRBJ1-1; a possible D gene is TRBD1 (6 bases). The CDR3 runs to 14 residues. The germline V gene has CDR1 MNHNY and CDR2 SVGAGI (reference sequence). V lost 6 bases and J lost 0, with 11 bases in between. In DNA, the CDR3 is TGTGCCAGCAGATTTGGACAGTTGAACACTGAAGCTTTCTTT. Translated, it gives CASRFGQLNTEAFF.

This sequence joins TRBV9 and TRBJ2-7, with D tentatively TRBD1 (7 bases). This CDR3 has 16 residues. Trimming cost V 2 bases and J 3 bases, with 18 bases left between them. Germline CDR1 SGDLS, CDR2 YYNGEE. The DNA for the CDR3 is TGTGCCAGCAGCGTGGGGGACTGGGACAGACTCTACGAGCAGTACTTC. Amino acids: CASSVGDWDRLYEQYF.

This sequence joins TRBV7-2 and TRBJ1-1; possible D gene TRBD1, 6 bases. The CDR3 extends over 15 amino acids. V was clipped by 5 bases and J by 3 bases, with 16 bases between them. Looked up from germline, CDR1 is SGHTA and CDR2 is FQGNSA. The CDR3 DNA sequence: TGTGCCAGCAGCCCCTACCTAGGGGGGGACACTGAAGCTTTCTTT. Its protein is CASSPYLGGDTEAFF.

This clonotype was seen more than once but under ten times. The chain joins TRBV24-1 to TRBJ2-1; D gene ambiguous. From germline, CDR1 is KGHDR and CDR2 SFDVKD. This CDR3 has 15 amino acids. Trimming pared 3 bases from V and 7 bases from J, leaving 15 bases between. CDR3 protein: CATSDGITVGNEQFF. Here the CDR3 DNA reads TGTGCCACCAGTGATGGGATCACAGTGGGGAATGAGCAGTTCTTC.

This clonotype was seen a few times. The V call is TRBV7-9, the J call TRBJ1-5; tentatively, D is TRBD1 (6 bases). The CDR3 is made up of 12 amino acids. Looked up from germline, CDR1 is SEHNR and CDR2 is FQNEAQ (reference sequence). The germline V and J ends were trimmed by 7 bases and 3 bases, with 7 bases remaining between them. CDR3: CASTGDNQPQHF. The CDR3 nucleotides read TGTGCCAGCACAGGGGACAATCAGCCCCAGCATTTT.

This clonotype was recorded a few times. The rearrangement links TRBV20-1 to TRBJ2-7, with 7 bases aligning to TRBD1. J gave up 3 bases and V 7 bases, and 15 bases lay outside the gene matches. The CDR3 has 15 residues. CDR1 is DFQATT and CDR2 is SNEGSKA in the germline V gene (reference sequence). CDR3 coding DNA: TGCAGTGTCTCCGGGACAGCCGGGGTTCTCTACGAGCAGTACTTC. It translates to CSVSGTAGVLYEQYF.

A note on this clonotype: One junction end does not reproduce the germline sequence, and a read error may be involved. V usage is TRBV4-3 and J usage is TRBJ1-6; 7 bases are shared with TRBD1. The CDR3 spans 16 residues. CDR1 is LGHNA and CDR2 is YSLEER in the germline V gene. The CDR3 DNA is TGCGCCAGCAGCCTAGCCGGGACAGTTGGCAATTCACCCCCCCACTTT. Translated: CASSLAGTVGNSPPHF.

The rearrangement joins TRBV7-2 to TRBJ2-1; TRBD2 matches 8 bases. Germline V CDR1 and CDR2: SGHTA, FQGNSA. Germline trimming cut 7 bases from V and 1 base from J; bases unmatched to any gene: 9. The CDR3 is 16 residues long. In DNA form, the CDR3 reads TGTGCCAGCACCCCTCCGGGACTAGGATCCTACAATGAGCAGTTCTTC. This codes for CASTPPGLGSYNEQFF.

V and J are TRBV5-6 and TRBJ1-5; D may be TRBD1 (5 bases). This CDR3 has 13 residues. CDR1 SGHDT and CDR2 YYEEEE come from the germline V gene. The V gene lost 4 bases and the J gene lost 8 bases, with 13 bases spanning the gap. The CDR3 sequence is CASSEAGMEPQHF. The CDR3 DNA reads as TGTGCCAGCAGCGAGGCAGGGATGGAGCCCCAGCATTTT.

As concerns this clonotype: Being one base from a much bigger clone, this may be a read error. This chain joins TRBV6-5 and TRBJ2-3; the match to TRBD2 covers 7 bases. Germline trimming cut 5 bases from V and 3 bases from J; bases unmatched to any gene: 8. Per the germline V gene, CDR1 is MNHEY and CDR2 is SVGAGI. This CDR3 spans 15 amino acids. This CDR3 reads CASSPGLVETDTQYF. The CDR3 bases are TGTGCCAGCAGTCCAGGACTAGTGGAGACAGATACGCAGTATTTT.

This chain links TRBV20-1 with TRBJ1-2; unclear D gene. Between the trimmed V and J ends, which lost 0 bases and 8 bases, there was a span of 13 bases. CDR3 length: 13 amino acids. Germline CDR1 is DFQATT and CDR2 is SNEGSKA (reference sequence). DNA of the CDR3: TGCAGTGCTAGAGACGGCAGAACATACGGCTACACCTTC. This encodes CSARDGRTYGYTF.

This clonotype was detected a few times. The rearrangement uses TRBV28 and TRBJ2-5; tentative D call: TRBD1 (7 bases). Trimming left V 5 bases short and J 4 bases short, with 17 bases between. CDR1 is MDHEN, CDR2 SYDVKM, per germline. The CDR3 totals 15 residues. Here the CDR3 reads CASSKNRGGVETQYF. DNA for the CDR3: TGTGCCAGCAGTAAAAACAGGGGAGGTGTAGAGACCCAGTACTTC.

As to this clonotype: At one of its ends the junction is not consistent with the germline gene, which may arise from a read error. J is TRBJ2-1 and V is TRBV7-7, with no clear D. This CDR3 has 13 amino acids. CDR1 is SSHAT, CDR2 FNYEAQ, per germline (reference sequence). The CDR3 region has the DNA TGTGCTAGCAGTCAAACGATTATTAATGAGCAGTTCTTC. This encodes CASSQTIINEQFF.

Written as DNA, the CDR3 is TGCAGTGCTCTCGACACCCCCTCCTCCTACGAGCAGTACTTC. Its protein product is CSALDTPSSYEQYF. The chain recombines TRBV20-1 with TRBJ2-7; no reliable D call. CDR3 length: 14 residues. CDR1 and CDR2 from the germline V gene are DFQATT and SNEGSKA (reference sequence). Trimming pared 5 bases from V and 0 bases from J, leaving 14 bases between.

This sequence joins TRBV24-1 and TRBJ1-2; D is undetermined. Germline-derived CDR1 and CDR2 are KGHDR and SFDVKD. V lost 1 base and J 0 bases, leaving 17 bases between the germline ends. The CDR3 has 18 amino acids. The CDR3 DNA is TGTGCCACCAGTGATTTAGGATATGACGGCGCCTCTAACTATGGCTACACCTTC. Residues: CATSDLGYDGASNYGYTF.

This clonotype was seen more than once but under ten times. J is TRBJ2-2 and V is TRBV12-3 or TRBV12-4, with TRBD2 matching over 7 bases. V was pared by 5 bases and J by 1 base, with 7 bases of the junction left unmatched. This CDR3 region has 16 residues. Here the CDR3 reads CASSLRGWLNTGELFF. In DNA form, the CDR3 reads TGTGCCAGCAGTCTGCGGGGGTGGCTGAACACCGGGGAGCTGTTTTTT.

V is TRBV20-1 and J is TRBJ2-1; D is unclear. V was clipped by 1 base and J by 6 bases, with 10 bases between them. The CDR3 consists of 13 residues. Germline V lookup: CDR1 DFQATT, CDR2 SNEGSKA (reference sequence). CDR3 sequence (DNA): TGCAGTGCTAGAGGACGTGGGTTCAATGAGCAGTTCTTC. This translates into CSARGRGFNEQFF.

The chain is built from TRBV3-1 and TRBJ2-5, with D possibly called TRBD1 or TRBD2 (5 bases each). TRBJ2-7 matches the DNA end more closely, so the J call is doubtful. The CDR3 consists of 13 residues. Germline V gene data show CDR1 as LGHDT and CDR2 as YNNKEL (reference sequence). The CDR3 reads CASSHDRGSEQYF. For the CDR3, the DNA is TGTGCCAGCAGCCATGACCGGGGCTCCGAGCAGTACTTC.